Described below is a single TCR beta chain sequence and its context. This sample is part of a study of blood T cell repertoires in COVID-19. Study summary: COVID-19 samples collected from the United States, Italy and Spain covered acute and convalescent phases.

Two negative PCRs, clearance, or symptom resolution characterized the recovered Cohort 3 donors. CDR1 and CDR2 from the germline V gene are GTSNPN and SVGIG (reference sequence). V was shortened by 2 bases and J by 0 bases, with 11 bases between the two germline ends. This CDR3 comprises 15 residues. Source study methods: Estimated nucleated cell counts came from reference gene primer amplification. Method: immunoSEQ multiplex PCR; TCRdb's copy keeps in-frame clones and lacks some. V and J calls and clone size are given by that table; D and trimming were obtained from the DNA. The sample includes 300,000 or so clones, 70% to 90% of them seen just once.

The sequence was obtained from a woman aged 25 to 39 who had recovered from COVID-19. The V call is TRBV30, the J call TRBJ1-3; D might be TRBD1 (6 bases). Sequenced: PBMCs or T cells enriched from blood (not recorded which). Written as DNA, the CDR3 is TGTGCCTGGAGTAAAGGGGGGGGCTCTGGAAACACCATATATTTT. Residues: CAWSKGGGSGNTIYF. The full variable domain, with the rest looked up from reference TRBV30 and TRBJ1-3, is SQTIHQWPATLVQPVGSPLSLECTVEGTSNPNLYWYRQAAGRGLQLLFYSVGIGQISSEVPQNLSASRPQDRQFILSSKKLLLSDSGFYLCAWSKGGGSGNTIYFGEGSWLTVV.